A few counts support the clone carrying this T cell receptor beta chain. Its specificity is unknown. These data come from a study of STAT5B mutations in CD4+ large granular lymphocyte leukemia. Notes on the study in general: 25% of private leukemic clonotypes occurred rarely in other patients' non-leukemic repertoires. CD4-sorted patient repertoires seemed more clonal than healthy CD4+ repertoires.

Profiling relied on immunoSEQ multiplex PCR, and the TCRdb table lists in-frame clones only, not all of them. In the table there are about 32,000 clones, around 66% of which are singletons. Sequencing was performed on CD4+ T cells from blood buffy coats. The sequence was collected from a human donor in good health.

The CDR3 protein is CASSHDWTSEQYF. CDR3 sequence (DNA): TGTGCCAGCAGTCATGATTGGACCAGCGAGCAGTACTTC. The rearrangement links TRBV6-1 to TRBJ2-7, with no clear D. CDR1 is MNHNS, CDR2 SASEGT, per germline. CDR3 size: 13 residues. V was cut by 5 bases and J by 6 bases, with 14 bases left in between.